This TCR beta chain was captured by sequencing in a study of cytomegalovirus exposure and HLA in healthy donors. Study-level results: Most TCR sequences showed up rarely, but some public TCRs showed up in many donors. Within an earlier analysis, most TCR beta V segments proved productive either about 90% or about 30% of the time.

In germline, CDR1 is MNHEY, CDR2 SMNVEV (reference sequence). J gave up 3 bases and V 3 bases, and 4 bases lay outside the gene matches. This CDR3 contains 15 residues. A remark on this clone: Antigen unknown.

PCR primers comprised 60 Vbeta and 13 Jbeta primers. Some clones are missing from TCRdb's copy, which holds only in-frame ones; the method was immunoSEQ multiplex PCR. The sample contains hundreds of thousands of clones, about 80% of which appear only once. Source material: PBMCs. The chain uses TRBV27 and TRBJ1-1; 10 bases agree with TRBD1. The sequence derives from a male donor in good health and CMV-seronegative. The CDR3 DNA reads as TGTGCCAGCAGTTTCTTGACAGGGGGCTACACTGAAGCTTTCTTT. Protein product: CASSFLTGGYTEAFF.